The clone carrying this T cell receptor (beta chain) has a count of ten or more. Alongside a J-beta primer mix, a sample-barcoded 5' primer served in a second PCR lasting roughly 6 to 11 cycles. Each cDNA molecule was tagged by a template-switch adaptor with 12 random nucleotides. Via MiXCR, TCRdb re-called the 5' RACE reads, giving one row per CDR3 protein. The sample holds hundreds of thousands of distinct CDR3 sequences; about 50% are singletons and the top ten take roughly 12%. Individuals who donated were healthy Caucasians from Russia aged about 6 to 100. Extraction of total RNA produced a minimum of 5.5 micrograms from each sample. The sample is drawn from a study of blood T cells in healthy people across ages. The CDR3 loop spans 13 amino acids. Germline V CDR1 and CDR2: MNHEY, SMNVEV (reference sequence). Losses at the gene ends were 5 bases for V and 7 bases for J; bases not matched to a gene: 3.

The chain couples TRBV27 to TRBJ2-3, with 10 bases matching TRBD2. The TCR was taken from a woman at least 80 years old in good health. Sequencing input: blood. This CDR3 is CASSGTSEYTQYF. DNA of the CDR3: TGTGCCAGCAGTGGGACTAGCGAATATACGCAGTATTTT.